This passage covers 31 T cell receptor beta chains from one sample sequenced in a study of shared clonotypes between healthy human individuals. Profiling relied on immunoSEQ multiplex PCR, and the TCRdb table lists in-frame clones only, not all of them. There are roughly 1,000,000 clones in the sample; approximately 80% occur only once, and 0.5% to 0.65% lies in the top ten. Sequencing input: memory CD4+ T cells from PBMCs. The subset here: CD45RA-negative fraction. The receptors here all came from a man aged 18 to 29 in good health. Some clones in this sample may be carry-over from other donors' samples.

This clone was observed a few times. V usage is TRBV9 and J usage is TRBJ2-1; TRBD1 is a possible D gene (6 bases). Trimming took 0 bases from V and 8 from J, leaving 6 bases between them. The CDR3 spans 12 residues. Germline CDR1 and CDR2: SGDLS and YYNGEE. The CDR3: CASSVEGDEQFF. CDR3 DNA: TGTGCCAGCAGCGTAGAGGGGGATGAGCAGTTCTTC.

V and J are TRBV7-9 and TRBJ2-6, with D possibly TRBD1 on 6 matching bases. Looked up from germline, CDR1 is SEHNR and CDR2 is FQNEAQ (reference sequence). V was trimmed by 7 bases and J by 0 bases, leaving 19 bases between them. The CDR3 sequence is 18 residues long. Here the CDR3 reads CASILGTYGLSGANVLTF. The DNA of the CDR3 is TGTGCCAGCATCCTCGGGACATACGGCCTCTCTGGGGCCAACGTCCTGACTTTC. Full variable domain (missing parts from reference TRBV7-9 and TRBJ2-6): DTGVSQNPRHKITKRGQNVTFRCDPISEHNRLYWYRQTLGQGPEFLTYFQNEAQLEKSRLLSDRFSAERPKGSFSTLEIQRTEQGDSAMYLCASILGTYGLSGANVLTFGAGSRLTVL.

CDR3 sequence: CASSVVRAEKLFF. The DNA of the CDR3 is TGTGCCAGCAGTGTAGTCAGGGCTGAAAAACTGTTTTTT. The gene calls are TRBV2 and TRBJ1-4; D is perhaps TRBD1 (5 bases). The CDR3 has 13 residues. The germline CDR1 and CDR2 sequences are SNHLY and FYNNEI. V lost 4 bases and J lost 7, with 10 bases in between.

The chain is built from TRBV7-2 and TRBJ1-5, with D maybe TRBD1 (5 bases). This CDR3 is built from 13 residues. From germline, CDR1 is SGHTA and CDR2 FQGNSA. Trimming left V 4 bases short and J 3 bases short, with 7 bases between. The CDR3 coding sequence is TGTGCCAGCAGCTCGACAGTCAATCAGCCCCAGCATTTT. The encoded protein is CASSSTVNQPQHF.

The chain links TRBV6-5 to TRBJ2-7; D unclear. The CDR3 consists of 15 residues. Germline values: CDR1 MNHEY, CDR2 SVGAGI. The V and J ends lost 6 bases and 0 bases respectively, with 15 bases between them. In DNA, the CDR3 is TGTGCCAGCAGCAATTACGGGTGGGCCTCCTACGAGCAGTACTTC. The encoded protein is CASSNYGWASYEQYF.

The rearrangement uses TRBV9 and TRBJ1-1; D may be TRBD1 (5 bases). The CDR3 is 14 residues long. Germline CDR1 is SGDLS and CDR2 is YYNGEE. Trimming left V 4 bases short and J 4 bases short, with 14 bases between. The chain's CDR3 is CASSRTGVGTEAFF. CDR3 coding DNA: TGTGCCAGCAGCCGGACGGGGGTTGGCACTGAAGCTTTCTTT.

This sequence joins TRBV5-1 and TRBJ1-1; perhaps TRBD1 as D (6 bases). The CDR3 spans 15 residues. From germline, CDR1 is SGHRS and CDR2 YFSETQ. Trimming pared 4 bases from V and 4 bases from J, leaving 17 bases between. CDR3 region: CASSPGGARGTEAFF. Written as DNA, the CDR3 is TGCGCCAGCAGCCCGGGGGGGGCGCGTGGCACTGAAGCTTTCTTT.

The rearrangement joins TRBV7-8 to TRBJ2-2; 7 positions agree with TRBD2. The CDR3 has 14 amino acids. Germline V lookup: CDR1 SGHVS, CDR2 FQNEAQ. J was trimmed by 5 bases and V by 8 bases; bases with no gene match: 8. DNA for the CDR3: TGTGCCAGCGGCGGGAGAGGGAAAACCGGGGAGCTGTTTTTT. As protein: CASGGRGKTGELFF.

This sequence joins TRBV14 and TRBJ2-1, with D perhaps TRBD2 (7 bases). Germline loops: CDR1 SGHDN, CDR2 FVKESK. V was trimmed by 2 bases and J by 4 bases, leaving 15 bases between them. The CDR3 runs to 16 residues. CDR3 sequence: CASSQLGGAEYNEQFF. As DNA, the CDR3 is TGTGCCAGCAGCCAATTGGGGGGGGCTGAGTACAATGAGCAGTTCTTC.

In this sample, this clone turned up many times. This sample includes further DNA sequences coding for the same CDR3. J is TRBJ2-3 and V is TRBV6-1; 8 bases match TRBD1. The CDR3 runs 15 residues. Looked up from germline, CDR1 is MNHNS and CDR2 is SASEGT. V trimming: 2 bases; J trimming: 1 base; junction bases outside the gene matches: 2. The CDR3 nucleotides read TGTGCCAGCAGTGAACCGGGACAGGGCACAGATACGCAGTATTTT. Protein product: CASSEPGQGTDTQYF.

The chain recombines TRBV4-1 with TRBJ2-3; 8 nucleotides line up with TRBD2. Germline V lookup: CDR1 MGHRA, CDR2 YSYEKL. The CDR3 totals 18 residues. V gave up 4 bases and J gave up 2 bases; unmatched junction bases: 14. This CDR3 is CASSRSGGSSGNTDTQYF. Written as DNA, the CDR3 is TGCGCCAGCAGCCGCAGCGGGGGCTCTAGCGGAAACACAGATACGCAGTATTTT.

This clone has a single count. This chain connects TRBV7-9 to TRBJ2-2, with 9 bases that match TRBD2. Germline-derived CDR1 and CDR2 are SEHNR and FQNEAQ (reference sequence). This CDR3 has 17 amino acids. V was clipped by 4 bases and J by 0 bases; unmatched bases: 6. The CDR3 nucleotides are TGTGCCAGCAGCTCCCGACTAGCGGCAACGAACACCGGGGAGCTGTTTTTT. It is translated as CASSSRLAATNTGELFF.

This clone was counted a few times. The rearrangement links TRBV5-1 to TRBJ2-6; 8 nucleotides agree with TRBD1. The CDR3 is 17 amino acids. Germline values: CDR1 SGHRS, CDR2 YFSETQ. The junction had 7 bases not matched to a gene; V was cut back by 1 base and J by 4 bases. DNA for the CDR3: TGCGCCAGCAGCTTGTGGACAGGGTTAGACGGGGCCAACGTCCTGACTTTC. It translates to CASSLWTGLDGANVLTF.

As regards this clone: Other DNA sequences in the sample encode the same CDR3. The CDR3 region is CASSRPNEKLFF. The DNA of the CDR3 is TGTGCCAGCAGTCGACCTAATGAAAAACTGTTTTTT. This chain connects TRBV6-6 to TRBJ1-4; D is ambiguous. The CDR3 is made up of 12 amino acids. CDR1 MNHNY and CDR2 SVGAGI come from the germline V gene (reference sequence). Trimming took 5 bases from V and 3 from J, leaving 4 bases between them.

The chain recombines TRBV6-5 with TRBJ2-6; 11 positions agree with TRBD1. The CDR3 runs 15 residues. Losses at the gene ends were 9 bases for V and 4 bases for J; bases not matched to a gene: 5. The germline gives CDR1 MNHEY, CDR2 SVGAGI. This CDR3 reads CASRDRGTGANVLTF. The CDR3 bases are TGTGCCAGTCGGGACAGGGGGACGGGGGCCAACGTCCTGACTTTC.

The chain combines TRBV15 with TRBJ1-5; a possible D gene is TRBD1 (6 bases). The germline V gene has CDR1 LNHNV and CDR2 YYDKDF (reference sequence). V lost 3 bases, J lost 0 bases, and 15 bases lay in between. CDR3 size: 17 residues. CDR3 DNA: TGTGCCACCAGCAGGACCCATGGACAGTATAGCAATCAGCCCCAGCATTTT. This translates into CATSRTHGQYSNQPQHF.

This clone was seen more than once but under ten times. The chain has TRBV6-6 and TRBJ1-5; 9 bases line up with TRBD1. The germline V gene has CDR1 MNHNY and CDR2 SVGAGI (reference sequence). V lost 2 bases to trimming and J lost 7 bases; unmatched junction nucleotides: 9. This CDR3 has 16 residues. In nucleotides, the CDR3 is TGTGCCAGCAGTTACGGTTCTAGGGACAGGGAACAGCCCCAGCATTTT. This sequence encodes CASSYGSRDREQPQHF.

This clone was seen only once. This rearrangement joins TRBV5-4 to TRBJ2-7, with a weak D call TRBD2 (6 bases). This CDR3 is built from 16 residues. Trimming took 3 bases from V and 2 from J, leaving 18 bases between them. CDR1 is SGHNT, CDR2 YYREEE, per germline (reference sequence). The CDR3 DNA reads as TGTGCCAGCAGCTCCGCTACTCGGGACTCCGCCTACGAGCAGTACTTC. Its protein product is CASSSATRDSAYEQYF.

The CDR3 spells CASSLVRQGISHTF. Written as DNA, the CDR3 is TGTGCCAGCAGCTTAGTTCGGCAGGGCATTAGCCACACCTTC. This chain uses TRBV13 with TRBJ1-2, with D perhaps matching TRBD1 (5 bases). The CDR3 extends over 14 amino acids. The germline V gene has CDR1 PRHDT and CDR2 FYEKMQ (reference sequence). Trimming removed 1 base at V and 12 bases at J, with 18 bases between.

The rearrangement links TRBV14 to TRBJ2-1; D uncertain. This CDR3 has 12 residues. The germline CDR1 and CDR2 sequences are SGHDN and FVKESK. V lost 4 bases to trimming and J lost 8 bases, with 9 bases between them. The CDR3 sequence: CASSPLSDEQFF. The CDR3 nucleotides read TGTGCCAGCAGCCCCCTGAGCGATGAGCAGTTCTTC.

The CDR3, as DNA: TGTGCAAGTCGCAAATACAGGATGGCAAACTATGGCTACACCTTC. This translates into CASRKYRMANYGYTF. This chain connects TRBV12-2 to TRBJ1-2; TRBD1, as called in the table, went unchecked against the DNA. TRBV12-2 is recorded as a pseudogene. This CDR3 comprises 15 residues.

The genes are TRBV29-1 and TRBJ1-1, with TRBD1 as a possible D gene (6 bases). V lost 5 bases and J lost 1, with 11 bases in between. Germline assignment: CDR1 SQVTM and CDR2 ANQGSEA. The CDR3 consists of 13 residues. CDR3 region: CSVYEQGNTEAFF. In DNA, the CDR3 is TGCAGCGTTTACGAACAGGGGAACACTGAAGCTTTCTTT. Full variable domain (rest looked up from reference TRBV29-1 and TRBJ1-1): SAVISQKPSRDICQRGTSLTIQCQVDSQVTMMFWYRQQPGQSLTLIATANQGSEATYESGFVIDKFPISRPNLTFSTLTVSNMSPEDSSIYLCSVYEQGNTEAFFGQGTRLTVV.

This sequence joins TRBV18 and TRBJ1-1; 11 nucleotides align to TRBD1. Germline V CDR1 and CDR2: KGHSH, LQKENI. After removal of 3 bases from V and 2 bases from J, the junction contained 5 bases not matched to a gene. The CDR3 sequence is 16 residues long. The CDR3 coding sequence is TGTGCCAGCTCACCTCGGACAGGGGGCATAAACACTGAAGCTTTCTTT. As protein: CASSPRTGGINTEAFF.

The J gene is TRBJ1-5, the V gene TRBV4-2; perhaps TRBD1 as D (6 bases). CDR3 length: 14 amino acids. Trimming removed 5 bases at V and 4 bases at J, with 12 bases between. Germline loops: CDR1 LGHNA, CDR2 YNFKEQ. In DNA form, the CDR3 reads TGTGCCAGCAGCTCGGGGGCAGGTAATCAGCCCCAGCATTTT. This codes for CASSSGAGNQPQHF.

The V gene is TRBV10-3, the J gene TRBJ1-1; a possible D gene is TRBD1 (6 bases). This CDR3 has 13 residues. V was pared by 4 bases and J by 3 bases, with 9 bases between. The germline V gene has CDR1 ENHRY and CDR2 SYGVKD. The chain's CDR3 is CAISASGDTEAFF. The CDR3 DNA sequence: TGTGCCATCAGTGCCTCAGGGGACACTGAAGCTTTCTTT.

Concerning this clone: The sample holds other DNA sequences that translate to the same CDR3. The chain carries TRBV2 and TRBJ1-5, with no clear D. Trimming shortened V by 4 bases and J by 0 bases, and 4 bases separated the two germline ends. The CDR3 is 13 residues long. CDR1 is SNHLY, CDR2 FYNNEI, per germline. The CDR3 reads CASSGDSNQPQHF. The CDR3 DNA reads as TGTGCCAGCAGTGGAGATAGCAATCAGCCCCAGCATTTT.

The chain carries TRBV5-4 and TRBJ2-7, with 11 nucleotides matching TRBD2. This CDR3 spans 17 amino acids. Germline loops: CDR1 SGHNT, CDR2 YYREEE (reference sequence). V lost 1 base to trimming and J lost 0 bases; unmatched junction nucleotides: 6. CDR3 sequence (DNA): TGTGCCAGCAGCTTGCCGATTAGCGGGAGGGGCTCCTACGAGCAGTACTTC. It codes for CASSLPISGRGSYEQYF.

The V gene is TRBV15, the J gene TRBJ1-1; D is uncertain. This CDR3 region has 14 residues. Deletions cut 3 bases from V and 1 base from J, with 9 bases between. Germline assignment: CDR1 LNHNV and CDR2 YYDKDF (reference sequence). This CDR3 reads CATSSWTANTEAFF. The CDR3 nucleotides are TGTGCCACCAGCAGTTGGACGGCGAACACTGAAGCTTTCTTT.

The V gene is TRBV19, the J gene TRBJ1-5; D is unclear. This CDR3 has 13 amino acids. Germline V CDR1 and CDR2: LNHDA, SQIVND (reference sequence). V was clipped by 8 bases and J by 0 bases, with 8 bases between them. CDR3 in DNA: TGTGCCAGTTCAGATTTTAGCAATCAGCCCCAGCATTTT. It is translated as CASSDFSNQPQHF.

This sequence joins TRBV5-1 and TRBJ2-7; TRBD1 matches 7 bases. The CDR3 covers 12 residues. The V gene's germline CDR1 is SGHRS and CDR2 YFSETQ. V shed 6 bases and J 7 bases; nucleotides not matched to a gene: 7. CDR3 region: CASNDRAGEQYF. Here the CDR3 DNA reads TGCGCCAGCAACGACAGGGCAGGGGAGCAGTACTTC.

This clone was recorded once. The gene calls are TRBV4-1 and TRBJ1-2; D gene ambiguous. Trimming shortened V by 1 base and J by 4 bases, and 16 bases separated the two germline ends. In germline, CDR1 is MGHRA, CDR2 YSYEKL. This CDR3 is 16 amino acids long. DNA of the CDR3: TGCGCCAGCAGCCAAGTTCCCGAGGGAGGACCCTATGGCTACACCTTC. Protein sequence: CASSQVPEGGPYGYTF.